A selection of T cell receptor beta chains follows, all from one sample in a study of blood T cells in healthy people across ages. TCRdb re-derived calls from the 5' RACE reads in MiXCR, one entry per CDR3 protein. The sample comprises about 1.6 million distinct CDR3 sequences, roughly 32% of which are singletons, and about 11% rests with the top ten. Sequenced: blood. These receptors all come from a young woman in good health. Each CDR3 is given without its conserved first and last residue.

TRBV3-1	ASSQGTSGGASTDTQY
TRBV6-5	ASRQGGEPQH
TRBV29-1	SVGQSNSYNEQF
TRBV5-1	ASSLVGRGGVESEAF
TRBV30	AWKREGDEQF
TRBV12-3/TRBV12-4	ASTGHGGNQPQH
TRBV18	ASLKFAASGSGAYNEQF
TRBV27	ASSFYPPFGGSTDTQY
TRBV4-1	ASSQDPGALSNQPQH
TRBV5-1	ASSFWTETFSGEAF
TRBV2	ASSERESYEQY
TRBV5-1	ACSRSLAGGPREQY
TRBV12-5	ASGSPPGRNQPQH
TRBV20-1	SATLPSTDTQY